Following are 12 T cell receptor beta chains from one sample sequenced in a study of blood T cells in healthy people across ages. The second PCR ran 7 to 11 cycles with a sample-barcoded 5' primer and J-beta primers. TCRdb redid the calling of the 5' RACE reads with MiXCR, one entry per CDR3 protein. The data contain just over 1 million distinct CDR3 sequences, over 35% of them singletons. Source material: blood. The receptors were gathered from a woman aged 55-75 years in good health.

V gene TRBV3-1 combines with J gene TRBJ2-5; D is ambiguous. Germline lookup yields CDR1 LGHDT and CDR2 YNNKEL (reference sequence). Trimming shortened V by 1 base and J by 1 base, and 10 bases separated the two germline ends. This CDR3 region has 15 residues. This CDR3 is CASSQAYHPQETQYF. In nucleotides, the CDR3 is TGTGCCAGCAGCCAAGCGTACCATCCCCAAGAGACCCAGTACTTC.

This clonotype was counted a few times. The rearrangement joins TRBV29-1 to TRBJ2-7, with D maybe TRBD2 (6 bases). V dropped 3 bases and J dropped 6 bases, with 12 bases sitting between them. CDR3 length: 12 amino acids. Germline lookup yields CDR1 SQVTM and CDR2 ANQGSEA. CDR3 amino acids: CSVEPGESEQYF. CDR3 sequence (DNA): TGCAGCGTTGAGCCGGGAGAGAGCGAGCAGTACTTC.

This clonotype was counted only a few times. The V and J genes are TRBV28 and TRBJ2-7; TRBD1 agrees at 9 bases. Germline CDR1 MDHEN, CDR2 SYDVKM. There are 14 residues in the CDR3. The trim removed 7 bases at V and 3 bases at J, leaving 7 bases unmatched. The DNA for the CDR3 is TGTGCCAGCAATACAGGGGGCGCTGGCTACGAGCAGTACTTC. Residues: CASNTGGAGYEQYF.

As regards this clonotype: It may be a read error: a sequence one base away is much more abundant. The chain is built from TRBV6-5 and TRBJ2-1, with a weak D call TRBD1 (5 bases). The V gene's germline CDR1 is MNHEY and CDR2 SVGAGI. V lost 0 bases and J 10 bases, leaving 7 bases between the germline ends. The CDR3 covers 12 residues. For the CDR3, the DNA is TGTGCCAGCAGTTACTCCCAGGGCGAGCAGTTCTTC. It translates to CASSYSQGEQFF.

Turning to this clonotype: One end of the junction is discordant with germline, which a read error may explain. The chain recombines TRBV5-6 with TRBJ2-6; a possible D gene is TRBD2 (5 bases). Germline V gives CDR1 SGHDT, CDR2 YYEEEE. The CDR3 has 15 residues. CDR3 coding DNA: TGTGCCGGCAGCTTGCTCGGGACTGGGGCCAACGTCCTGACTTTC. It yields the protein CAGSLLGTGANVLTF.

The CDR3 loop is CASSQDRDRASEQFF. CDR3 in DNA: TGTGCCAGCAGCCAAGATCGGGACAGGGCGAGTGAGCAGTTCTTC. This chain joins TRBV3-1 and TRBJ2-1; 9 nucleotides agree with TRBD1. CDR3 length: 15 residues. The germline V gene has CDR1 LGHDT and CDR2 YNNKEL (reference sequence). V lost 0 bases and J lost 9; bases outside the gene matches: 6.

In DNA, the CDR3 is TGTGCCAGCAGTTTTTATATTGTCGGACAGGGAGAGACCCAGTACTTC. Translation: CASSFYIVGQGETQYF. The chain has TRBV12-3 or TRBV12-4 and TRBJ2-5, with 8 bases lining up with TRBD1. V lost 3 bases, J lost 4 bases, and 10 bases stayed unmatched. This CDR3 is built from 16 residues.

The chain's CDR3 is CASRATGGTEAFF. CDR3 bases: TGTGCCAGCAGGGCAACAGGGGGCACTGAAGCTTTCTTT. This rearrangement joins TRBV28 to TRBJ1-1; 8 bases line up with TRBD1. The J segment lost 4 bases and the V segment lost 6 bases, leaving 4 bases of the junction unmatched. There are 13 residues in the CDR3. Germline V gene data show CDR1 as MDHEN and CDR2 as SYDVKM.

This chain joins TRBV29-1 and TRBJ2-7; D gene ambiguous. The CDR3 is 14 amino acids. Germline CDR1 and CDR2: SQVTM and ANQGSEA. Trimming left V 1 base short and J 2 bases short, with 12 bases between. The CDR3 nucleotides read TGCAGCGTTGAAGTTACGACGGCAACCTACGAGCAGTACTTC. Its translation is CSVEVTTATYEQYF.

The V and J genes are TRBV5-1 and TRBJ2-7, with 9 bases fitting TRBD2. Germline assignment: CDR1 SGHRS and CDR2 YFSETQ. The CDR3 totals 15 residues. Losses at the gene ends were 4 bases for V and 0 bases for J; bases not matched to a gene: 5. CDR3 protein: CASSTLAGASYEQYF. CDR3 bases: TGCGCCAGCAGCACCTTAGCGGGGGCCTCCTACGAGCAGTACTTC.

This sequence joins TRBV5-1 and TRBJ2-5; 7 nucleotides agree with TRBD1. The assigned J gene may be wrong: the sequence end matches TRBJ2-4 better. The CDR3 is 15 residues long. Germline lookup yields CDR1 SGHRS and CDR2 YFSETQ. The DNA of the CDR3 is TGCGCCAGCAGCTTGCCCGCCAGGGGGTTTAACATTCAGTACTTC. Translation gives CASSLPARGFNIQYF.

The CDR3 is CATSRSEGLAGVADTQYF. CDR3 nucleotides: TGTGCCACCAGCAGATCCGAAGGGCTAGCGGGAGTCGCAGATACGCAGTATTTT. This chain uses TRBV15 with TRBJ2-3; TRBD2 aligns across 10 bases. Germline CDR1 and CDR2: LNHNV and YYDKDF (reference sequence). The CDR3 sequence is 18 residues long. V dropped 2 bases and J dropped 4; count of bases not matched to a gene: 12.